What follows are 11 T cell receptor beta chains derived from one specimen sequenced in a study of blood T cell repertoires in COVID-19. Sequenced by immunoSEQ multiplex PCR; TCRdb stores in-frame clones only, minus some. The data show fewer than 200,000 clones, with 80% seen just once and about 6.8% held by the top ten. The material sequenced was peripheral blood. All receptors come from a man aged 65 to 79 with active or convalescent COVID-19.

In DNA form, the CDR3 reads TGTGCCAGCAGTTTTGGCCCTGGGGCCAACGTCCTGACTTTC. Residues: CASSFGPGANVLTF. The J gene is TRBJ2-6, the V gene TRBV6-5; D call uncertain. CDR1 and CDR2 from the germline V gene are MNHEY and SVGAGI. CDR3 size: 14 residues. V lost 4 bases to trimming and J lost 2 bases, with 6 bases between them.

The genes are TRBV9 and TRBJ2-1; 8 nucleotides match TRBD2. Per the germline V gene, CDR1 is SGDLS and CDR2 is YYNGEE. Trimming at V came to 4 bases and at J to 2 bases, leaving 5 bases not matched to a gene. The CDR3 is made up of 15 amino acids. This chain's CDR3 is CASSMSGGAYNEQFF. DNA of the CDR3: TGTGCCAGCAGCATGAGCGGGGGAGCCTACAATGAGCAGTTCTTC.

The chain combines TRBV29-1 with TRBJ1-3; a possible D gene is TRBD1 (5 bases). CDR1 is SQVTM, CDR2 ANQGSEA, per germline. This CDR3 is 14 amino acids long. Trimming stripped 5 bases from V and 2 bases from J, with 13 bases between. CDR3 DNA sequence: TGCAGCGTTTCAACAGGAAGGGCTGGAAACACCATATATTTT. Protein sequence: CSVSTGRAGNTIYF.

The genes are TRBV19 and TRBJ1-2; maybe TRBD1 (6 bases). The germline V gene has CDR1 LNHDA and CDR2 SQIVND (reference sequence). This CDR3 has 13 amino acids. With 3 bases removed from V and 2 bases from J, the gap between germline ends came to 7 bases. This CDR3 reads CASSIQGNYGYTF. In DNA form, the CDR3 reads TGTGCCAGTAGTATTCAGGGGAACTATGGCTACACCTTC.

The rearrangement joins TRBV2 to TRBJ2-1; 8 bases are a match to TRBD1. The germline CDR1 and CDR2 sequences are SNHLY and FYNNEI. Trimming took 10 bases from V and 7 from J; bases not matched to a gene: 12. CDR3 size: 14 residues. The CDR3 sequence is CANFVRTGRNEQFF. The CDR3 DNA reads TGTGCCAACTTTGTCAGGACAGGGAGAAATGAGCAGTTCTTC.

This clone was detected a few times. V is TRBV7-9 and J is TRBJ2-2; 8 bases fit TRBD1. CDR3 length: 15 amino acids. From germline, CDR1 is SEHNR and CDR2 FQNEAQ (reference sequence). Unmatched junction bases numbered 8, after V lost 4 bases and J lost 7 bases. The CDR3 here is CASSSMTGVIGELFF. The CDR3 nucleotides read TGTGCCAGCAGCTCAATGACAGGGGTTATCGGGGAGCTGTTTTTT.

The V and J genes are TRBV6-5 and TRBJ1-4; D may be TRBD1 (6 bases). The CDR3 is 12 residues long. Germline CDR1 MNHEY, CDR2 SVGAGI. V was trimmed by 7 bases and J by 4 bases, leaving 7 bases between them. The chain's CDR3 is CASKQGNEKLFF. The CDR3 nucleotides read TGTGCCAGCAAACAGGGTAATGAAAAACTGTTTTTT.

As regards this clone: Other DNA sequences in the sample encode the same CDR3. The chain carries TRBV6-2 or TRBV6-3 and TRBJ2-7; D not certain. CDR1 MNHEY and CDR2 SVGEGT come from the germline V gene. There are 11 residues in the CDR3. Trimming left V 6 bases short and J 4 bases short, with 7 bases between. In nucleotides, the CDR3 is TGTGCCAGCAGCCATACTTACGAGCAGTACTTC. It encodes CASSHTYEQYF.

V gene TRBV6-5 combines with J gene TRBJ2-1; 14 bases align to TRBD2. The germline V gene encodes CDR1 MNHEY and CDR2 SVGAGI. V lost 10 bases, J lost 9 bases, and 8 bases stayed unmatched. The CDR3 runs 14 residues. The CDR3 is CATRGLAGAVEQFF. The DNA of the CDR3 is TGTGCCACTAGGGGACTAGCGGGAGCGGTTGAGCAGTTCTTC.

The genes are TRBV5-4 and TRBJ1-1; 10 bases match TRBD1. This CDR3 contains 15 residues. Germline CDR1 SGHNT, CDR2 YYREEE (reference sequence). V was clipped by 3 bases and J by 4 bases; unmatched bases: 6. CDR3 nucleotide sequence: TGTGCCAGCAGCTCCCGACAGGGGGCGGTCACTGAAGCTTTCTTT. This encodes CASSSRQGAVTEAFF.

A few counts support this clone. This sample also contains other DNA sequences that code for the same CDR3. The CDR3 region has the DNA TGTGCCAGCAGCGGGACAGGGAGCACAGATACGCAGTATTTT. This encodes CASSGTGSTDTQYF. This chain joins TRBV7-9 and TRBJ2-3, with 9 positions matching TRBD1. The CDR3 loop spans 14 amino acids. Germline assignment: CDR1 SEHNR and CDR2 FQNEAQ (reference sequence). The trim removed 5 bases at V and 0 bases at J, leaving 0 bases unmatched.